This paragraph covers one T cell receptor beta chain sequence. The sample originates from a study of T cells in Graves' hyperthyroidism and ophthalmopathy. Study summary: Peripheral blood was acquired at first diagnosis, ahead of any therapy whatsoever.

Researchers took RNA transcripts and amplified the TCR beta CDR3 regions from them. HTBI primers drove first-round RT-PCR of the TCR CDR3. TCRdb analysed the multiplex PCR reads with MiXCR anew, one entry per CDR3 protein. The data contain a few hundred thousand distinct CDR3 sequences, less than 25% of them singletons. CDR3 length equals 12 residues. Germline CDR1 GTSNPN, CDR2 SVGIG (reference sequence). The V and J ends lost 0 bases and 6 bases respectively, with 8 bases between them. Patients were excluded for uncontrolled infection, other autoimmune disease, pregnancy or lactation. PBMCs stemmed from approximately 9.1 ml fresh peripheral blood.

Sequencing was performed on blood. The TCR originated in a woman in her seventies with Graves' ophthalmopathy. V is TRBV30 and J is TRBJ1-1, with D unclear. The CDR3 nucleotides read TGTGCCTGGAGTGTACGAGGTGCTGAAGCTTTCTTT. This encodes CAWSVRGAEAFF.